This TCR beta chain was captured by sequencing in a study of OX40 agonist ivuxolimab in advanced cancers. Across the whole study: Having had anti-PD-1, anti-PD-L1 or anti-CTLA-4 therapy before was allowed, and roughly 39% had some.

The method was immunoSEQ multiplex PCR; TCRdb's version includes in-frame clones alone and lacks a portion of them. The repertoire holds under 100,000 clones, with 90% as singletons. Germline V gene sequence: CDR1 SGHAT, CDR2 FQNNGV. The CDR3 runs to 11 residues. Trimming cost V 3 bases and J 7 bases, with 6 bases left between them. The chain employs TRBV11-2 and TRBJ1-2; D gene unclear. This TCR was sampled from an adult with an advanced solid tumor such as melanoma, head and neck, liver or kidney cancer. This specimen consisted of CD4+ or CD8+ T cells sorted from blood, obtained in a trial of the OX40 agonist ivuxolimab. In DNA, the CDR3 is TGTGCCAGCAGCTTCCGTGGTGGCTACACCTTC. It translates to CASSFRGGYTF.